The rows below give T cell receptor beta chains drawn from one sample of a study of T cell repertoires in aging, cancer and after chemotherapy. One entry per CDR3 protein results from TCRdb running MiXCR on the multiplex PCR reads. The profile shows some 8,000 distinct CDR3 sequences, 32% of them singletons. Sequenced input: blood. The receptors here all came from a human donor in good health. The CDR3 runs from the conserved cysteine through the conserved F or W. Each record gives: CDR3 length, J gene, V gene, clone size, D gene, CDR3 protein, CDR3 DNA. The D gene is left open where the match is weak. Not all rows give a size; the values are once, few, many and, for expanded clones, a class.

>15|TRBJ1-5|TRBV19|few|.
CASTEGERFSQPQHF
TGTGCCAGTACCGAGGGGGAAAGGTTTAGTCAGCCCCAGCATTTT
>16|TRBJ2-3|TRBV6-2/TRBV6-3|.|.
CASRNRRGLTTDTQYF
TGTGCCAGCAGGAATCGGCGGGGGCTTACCACAGATACGCAGTATTTT
>14|TRBJ2-3|TRBV6-1|medium-sized|.
CASSEGAGTDTQYF
TGTGCCAGCAGTGAAGGGGCAGGGACAGATACGCAGTATTTT
>13|TRBJ1-2|TRBV15|few|TRBD1
CATSRGQGEGYTF
TGTGCCACCAGCAGAGGACAGGGAGAGGGCTACACCTTC
>12|TRBJ2-5|TRBV7-2|.|.
CASSSFQETQYF
TGTGCCAGCAGCTCGTTCCAAGAGACCCAGTACTTC
>12|TRBJ2-5|TRBV30|medium-sized|.
CAWTSLGETQYF
TGTGCCTGGACATCCCTCGGGGAGACCCAGTACTTC
>15|TRBJ1-1|TRBV12-3/TRBV12-4|few|TRBD1
CASSLGGTGGTEAFF
TGTGCCAGCAGTTTAGGGGGGACAGGGGGCACTGAAGCTTTCTTT
>15|TRBJ2-5|TRBV6-5|.|TRBD2
CASSEASGAGGTQYF
TGTGCCAGCAGTGAAGCCAGCGGGGCTGGGGGGACCCAGTACTTC
>14|TRBJ2-5|TRBV30|.|.
CAWSGNGGFETQYF
TGTGCCTGGAGTGGGAACGGAGGGTTTGAGACCCAGTACTTC
>13|TRBJ2-7|TRBV30|.|.
CAFKEREFYEQYF
TGTGCCTTTAAAGAGAGGGAGTTCTACGAGCAGTACTTC
>15|TRBJ2-6|TRBV12-3/TRBV12-4|few|.
CASSFWGSGANVLTF
TGTGCCAGCAGTTTCTGGGGCTCTGGGGCCAACGTCCTGACTTTC
>15|TRBJ1-2|TRBV15|few|.
CATSRDYSGTYGYTF
TGTGCCACCAGCAGAGATTACTCAGGGACCTATGGCTACACCTTC
>15|TRBJ1-2|TRBV12-3/TRBV12-4|.|.
CASSAGGAIDYGYTF
TGTGCCAGCAGTGCCGGGGGGGCGATCGACTATGGCTACACCTTC
>15|TRBJ2-1|TRBV5-1|few|.
CASSPGLLSYNEQFF
TGCGCCAGCAGCCCCGGACTCCTCTCCTACAATGAGCAGTTCTTC
>15|TRBJ2-3|TRBV7-2|.|TRBD2
CASSLGGGNTDTQYF
TGTGCCAGCAGCTTAGGCGGGGGGAATACAGATACGCAGTATTTT
>13|TRBJ2-7|TRBV6-5|few|.
CASTPGGRHEQYF
TGTGCCAGCACCCCTGGGGGGCGCCACGAGCAGTACTTC
>17|TRBJ2-6|TRBV6-2/TRBV6-3|.|.
CASSYWDQRSGANVLTF
TGTGCCAGCAGTTATTGGGACCAACGCTCTGGGGCCAACGTCCTGACTTTC
>11|TRBJ1-1|TRBV27|few|.
CASSRGSEAFF
TGTGCCAGCAGTCGGGGGTCTGAAGCTTTCTTT
>15|TRBJ2-3|TRBV7-7|few|TRBD1
CASSFAGQGFDTQYF
TGTGCCAGCAGCTTTGCGGGACAGGGATTCGATACGCAGTATTTT
>15|TRBJ1-1|TRBV11-2|.|.
CASSYRVDMNTEAFF
TGTGCCAGCAGCTACAGGGTAGACATGAACACTGAAGCTTTCTTT
>12|TRBJ2-5|TRBV5-6|.|.
CASSPTKETQYF
TGTGCCAGCAGCCCTACAAAGGAGACCCAGTACTTC
>14|TRBJ2-3|TRBV12-3/TRBV12-4|few|.
CASSDSNGPDTQYF
TGTGCCAGCAGTGATAGCAATGGCCCAGATACGCAGTATTTT
>12|TRBJ1-2|TRBV20-1|few|.
CSANGHAMGYTF
TGCAGTGCTAACGGACACGCTATGGGCTACACCTTC
>13|TRBJ1-2|TRBV6-5|.|.
CASRRPTDYGYTF
TGTGCCAGCCGACGACCGACGGACTATGGCTACACCTTC
>15|TRBJ2-5|TRBV11-1|.|TRBD2
CASSSRLAGVETQYF
TGTGCCAGCAGCTCCCGACTAGCGGGGGTAGAGACCCAGTACTTC
>15|TRBJ2-5|TRBV5-6|.|TRBD1
CASSSGTGAGETQYF
TGTGCCAGCAGCTCCGGGACAGGGGCCGGGGAGACCCAGTACTTC
>12|TRBJ2-2|TRBV10-3|.|.
CASTQSTGELFF
TGCGCCAGCACACAGAGCACCGGGGAGCTGTTTTTT
>15|TRBJ1-6|TRBV5-4|.|.
CASSSGLGRESPLHF
TGTGCCAGCAGCTCGGGACTGGGGAGAGAGTCACCCCTCCACTTT
>14|TRBJ2-5|TRBV18|.|.
CASSPRMGKETQYF
TGTGCCAGCTCACCCCGAATGGGGAAAGAGACCCAGTACTTC
>15|TRBJ2-2|TRBV30|medium-sized|.
CAWRGQPRRTGELFF
TGTGCCTGGAGGGGGCAGCCCCGACGCACCGGGGAGCTGTTTTTT
>15|TRBJ2-3|TRBV5-1|few|TRBD2
CASSLTSGFTDTQYF
TGCGCCAGCAGCTTGACTAGCGGATTCACAGATACGCAGTATTTT
>15|TRBJ1-3|TRBV12-3/TRBV12-4|.|.
CASSRGATRGNTIYF
TGTGCCAGCAGTCGCGGGGCTACGCGGGGAAACACCATATATTTT
>14|TRBJ2-7|TRBV27|.|TRBD1
CASSLYQGAREQYF
TGTGCCAGCAGTTTATATCAGGGGGCGCGCGAGCAGTACTTC
>17|TRBJ1-1|TRBV18|.|TRBD1
CASSPPLTGKKRSEAFF
TGTGCCAGCTCACCACCCCTGACAGGGAAGAAACGTTCTGAAGCTTTCTTT
>16|TRBJ2-2|TRBV6-2/TRBV6-3|few|.
CASSRGQRTNTGELFF
TGTGCCAGCAGCCGAGGACAGCGGACGAACACCGGGGAGCTGTTTTTT
>16|TRBJ2-2|TRBV6-5|medium-sized|TRBD1
CASRLQGGLNTGELFF
TGTGCCAGCAGGCTGCAAGGGGGCCTTAACACCGGGGAGCTGTTTTTT
>17|TRBJ1-3|TRBV18|few|.
CASSPYQAGDSGNTIYF
TGTGCCAGCTCACCATATCAGGCAGGGGACTCTGGAAACACCATATATTTT
>14|TRBJ2-7|TRBV6-5|.|TRBD1
CASSSGTGKYEQYF
TGTGCCAGCAGTTCCGGGACAGGGAAGTACGAGCAGTACTTC
>16|TRBJ2-1|TRBV12-3/TRBV12-4|.|.
CASSSSAASSYNEQFF
TGTGCCAGCAGTTCCAGTGCGGCAAGCTCCTACAATGAGCAGTTCTTC
>11|TRBJ2-2|TRBV12-3/TRBV12-4|few|.
CASSFTGELFF
TGTGCCAGCAGTTTTACCGGGGAGCTGTTTTTT
>14|TRBJ1-2|TRBV10-3|.|.
CAISERSGDYGYTF
TGTGCCATCAGTGAGAGGTCAGGGGATTATGGCTACACCTTC
>14|TRBJ2-7|TRBV20-1|few|TRBD1
CSARAPGTGGEQYF
TGCAGTGCTAGAGCCCCTGGGACAGGGGGCGAGCAGTACTTC
>12|TRBJ1-2|TRBV11-2|few|.
CASSLDGSGYTF
TGTGCCAGCAGCTTAGACGGTAGTGGCTACACCTTC
>15|TRBJ2-7|TRBV5-6|.|TRBD1
CASSWTGDPSYEQYF
TGTGCCAGCAGCTGGACAGGGGACCCTTCCTACGAGCAGTACTTC
>14|TRBJ1-1|TRBV30|few|.
CAWSKGGGNTEAFF
TGTGCCTGGAGTAAGGGGGGGGGGAACACTGAAGCTTTCTTT
>13|TRBJ2-7|TRBV24-1|.|.
CATSRGQAYEQYF
TGTGCCACCAGCCGCGGGCAAGCCTACGAGCAGTACTTC
>14|TRBJ1-2|TRBV15|.|.
CATSRDLTNYGYTF
TGTGCCACCAGCAGAGATCTTACTAACTATGGCTACACCTTC
>13|TRBJ2-7|TRBV6-2/TRBV6-3|.|.
CASSYLAWAEQYF
TGTGCCAGCAGTTACCTCGCCTGGGCCGAGCAGTACTTC
>13|TRBJ2-5|TRBV30|.|TRBD2
CAWNRGGPETQYF
TGTGCCTGGAATCGCGGGGGGCCAGAGACCCAGTACTTC
>15|TRBJ2-3|TRBV20-1|.|.
CSARTLGAEGGTQYF
TGCAGTGCTAGAACCCTAGGAGCGGAGGGGGGTACGCAGTATTTT
>12|TRBJ2-7|TRBV6-5|medium-sized|.
CASRAGPYEQYF
TGTGCCAGCCGCGCCGGACCCTACGAGCAGTACTTC
>14|TRBJ2-7|TRBV6-1|medium-sized|TRBD2
CASSPGLAGYEQYF
TGTGCCAGCAGCCCGGGACTAGCGGGCTACGAGCAGTACTTC